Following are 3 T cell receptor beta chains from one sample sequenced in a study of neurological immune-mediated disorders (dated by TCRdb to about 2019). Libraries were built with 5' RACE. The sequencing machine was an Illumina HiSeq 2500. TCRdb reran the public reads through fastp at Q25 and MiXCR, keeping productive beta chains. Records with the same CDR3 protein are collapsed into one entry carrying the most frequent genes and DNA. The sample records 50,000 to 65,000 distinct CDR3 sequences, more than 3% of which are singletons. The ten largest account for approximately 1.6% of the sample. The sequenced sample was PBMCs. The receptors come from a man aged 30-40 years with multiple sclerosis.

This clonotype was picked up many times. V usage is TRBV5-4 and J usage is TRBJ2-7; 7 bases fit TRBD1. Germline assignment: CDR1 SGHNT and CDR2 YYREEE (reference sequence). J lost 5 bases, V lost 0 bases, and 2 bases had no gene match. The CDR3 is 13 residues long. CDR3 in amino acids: CASSLGDSDEQYF. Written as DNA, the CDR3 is TGTGCCAGCAGCTTGGGGGACAGCGACGAGCAGTACTTC.

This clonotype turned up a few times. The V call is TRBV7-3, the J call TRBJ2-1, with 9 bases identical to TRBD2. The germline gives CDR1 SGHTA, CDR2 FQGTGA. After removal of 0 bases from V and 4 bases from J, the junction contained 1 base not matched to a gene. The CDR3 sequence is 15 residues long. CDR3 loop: CASSLTAGGYNEQFF. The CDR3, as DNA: TGTGCCAGCAGCTTAACGGCGGGGGGGTACAATGAGCAGTTCTTC.

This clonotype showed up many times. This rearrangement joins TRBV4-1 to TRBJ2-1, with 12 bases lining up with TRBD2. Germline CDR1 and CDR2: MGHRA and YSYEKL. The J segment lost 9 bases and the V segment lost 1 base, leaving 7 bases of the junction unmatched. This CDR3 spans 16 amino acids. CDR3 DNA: TGCGCCAGCAGCCAAGGGATACTAGCGGGAGGCCCTGAGCAGTTCTTC. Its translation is CASSQGILAGGPEQFF.